The clone carrying this T cell receptor (beta chain) occurred many times. Antigen unknown. This specimen belongs to a study of neurological immune-mediated disorders. Study at large: Among the roughly 35 patients with multiple sclerosis, some 31 were relapsing-remitting, while 3 were secondary progressive.

General study findings and limits: No CDR3 amino acid sequences recurred among expanded clones across subjects, suggesting private repertoires in all groups. TCR clonal expansion peaked in HTLV-1-associated myelopathy patients and was lowest in multiple sclerosis patients.

The CDR3 runs 14 residues. V lost 1 base, J lost 7 bases, and 11 bases lay in between. The authors made cDNA by 5'RACE with 10-nucleotide random UMIs. TCRdb called the 5' RACE reads again in MiXCR, with one record for every CDR3 protein. The table includes 55,000 to 75,000 distinct CDR3 sequences, 2% to 2.5% detected once. This TCR was sampled from a man aged 45-65 years with multiple sclerosis. The chain recombines TRBV12-3 or TRBV12-4 with TRBJ2-1, with a weak D call TRBD2 (5 bases). Specimen: PBMCs. The CDR3 is CASSLGGVGNEQFF. Written as DNA, the CDR3 is TGTGCCAGCAGTTTAGGGGGAGTGGGGAATGAGCAGTTCTTC.